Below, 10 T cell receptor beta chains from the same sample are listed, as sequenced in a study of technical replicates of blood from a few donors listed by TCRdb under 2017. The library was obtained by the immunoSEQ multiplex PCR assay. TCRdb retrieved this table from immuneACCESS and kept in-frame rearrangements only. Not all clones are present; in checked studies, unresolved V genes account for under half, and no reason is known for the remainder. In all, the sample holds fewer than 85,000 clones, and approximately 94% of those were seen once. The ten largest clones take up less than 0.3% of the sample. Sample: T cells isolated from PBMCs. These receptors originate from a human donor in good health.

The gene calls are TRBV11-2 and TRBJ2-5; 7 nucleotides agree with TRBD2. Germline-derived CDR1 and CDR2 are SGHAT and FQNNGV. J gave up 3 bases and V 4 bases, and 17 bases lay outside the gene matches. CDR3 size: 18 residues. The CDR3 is CASSSGRLTSYWEETQYF. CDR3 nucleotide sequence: TGTGCCAGCAGCTCCGGGAGGCTAACTAGTTATTGGGAAGAGACCCAGTACTTC.

CDR3 loop: CASSEAGIRGWNTEAFF. The CDR3 coding sequence is TGTGCCAGCAGTGAAGCGGGGATACGGGGATGGAACACTGAAGCTTTCTTT. The gene calls are TRBV6-1 and TRBJ1-1, with no clear D. V was cut by 0 bases and J by 1 base, with 15 bases left in between. This CDR3 has 17 residues. Germline V CDR1 and CDR2: MNHNS, SASEGT.

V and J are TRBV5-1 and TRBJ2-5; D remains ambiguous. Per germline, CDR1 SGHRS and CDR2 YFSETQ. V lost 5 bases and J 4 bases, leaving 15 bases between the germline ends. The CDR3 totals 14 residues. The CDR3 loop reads CASRFEAERETQYF. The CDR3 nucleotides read TGCGCCAGCAGATTTGAGGCGGAGCGAGAGACCCAGTACTTC.

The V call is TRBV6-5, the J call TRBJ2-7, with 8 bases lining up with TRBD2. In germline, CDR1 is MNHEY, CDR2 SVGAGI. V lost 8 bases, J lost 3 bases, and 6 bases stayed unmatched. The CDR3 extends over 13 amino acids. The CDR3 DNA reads TGTGCCAGCGGTGGGCTAGCGGGCTACGAGCAGTACTTC. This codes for CASGGLAGYEQYF.

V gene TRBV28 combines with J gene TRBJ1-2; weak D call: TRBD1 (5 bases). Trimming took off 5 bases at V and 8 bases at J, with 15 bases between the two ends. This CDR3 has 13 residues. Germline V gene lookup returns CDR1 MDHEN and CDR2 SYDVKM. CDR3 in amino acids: CASSVVQGGGYTF. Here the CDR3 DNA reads TGTGCCAGCAGTGTTGTGCAGGGCGGCGGCTACACCTTC.

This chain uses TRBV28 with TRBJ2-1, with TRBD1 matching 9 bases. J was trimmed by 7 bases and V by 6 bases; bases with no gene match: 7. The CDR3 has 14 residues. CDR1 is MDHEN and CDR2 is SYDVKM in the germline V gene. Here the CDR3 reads CASRTSGQGNEQFF. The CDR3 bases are TGTGCCAGCAGGACTTCGGGACAGGGAAATGAGCAGTTCTTC.

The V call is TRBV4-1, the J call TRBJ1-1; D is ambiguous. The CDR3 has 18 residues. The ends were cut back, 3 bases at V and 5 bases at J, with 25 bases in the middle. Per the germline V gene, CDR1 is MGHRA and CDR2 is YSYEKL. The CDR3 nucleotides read TGCGCCAGCAGCCATGGCCTAAGGACTCTAGCTCCGAAGACTGAAGCTTTCTTT. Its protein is CASSHGLRTLAPKTEAFF.

CDR3 sequence (DNA): TGTGCCAGCAGCTTAGTAACGGCAGAGGGTTACGAGCAGTACTTC. It specifies CASSLVTAEGYEQYF. This chain links TRBV11-1 with TRBJ2-7; maybe TRBD2 (5 bases). Trimming shortened V by 1 base and J by 4 bases, and 14 bases separated the two germline ends. Germline CDR1 reads SGHAT; CDR2 reads FQDESV (reference sequence). The CDR3 sequence is 15 residues long.

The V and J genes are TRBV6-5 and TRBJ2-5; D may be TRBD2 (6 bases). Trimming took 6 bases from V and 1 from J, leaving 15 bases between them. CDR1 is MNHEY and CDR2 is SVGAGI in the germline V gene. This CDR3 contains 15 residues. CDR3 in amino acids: CASRPLLGGQETQYF. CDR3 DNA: TGTGCCAGCAGACCCCTCTTGGGGGGCCAAGAGACCCAGTACTTC.

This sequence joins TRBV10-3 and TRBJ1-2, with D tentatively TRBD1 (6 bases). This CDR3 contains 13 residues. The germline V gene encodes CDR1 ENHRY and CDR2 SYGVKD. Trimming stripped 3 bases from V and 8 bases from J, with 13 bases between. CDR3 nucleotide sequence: TGTGCCATCAGTGAAACTGGGGGGGGCGGCTACACCTTC. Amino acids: CAISETGGGGYTF.